The 3 T cell receptor beta chains presented below share a single source sample, sequenced in a study of radiotherapy plus CTLA-4 blockade in lung cancer. The method was immunoSEQ multiplex PCR; TCRdb's version includes in-frame clones alone and lacks a portion of them. Altogether around 40,000 clones are present, 80% to 90% being singletons, with the ten largest covering about 22%. The sequencing used peripheral blood, collected from a patient treated with radiotherapy plus ipilimumab. These receptor sequences come from a human donor with non-small cell lung cancer whose response to radiotherapy plus ipilimumab could not be evaluated.

The chain uses TRBV19 and TRBJ1-1, with D tentatively TRBD1 (6 bases). The CDR3 totals 14 residues. Germline CDR1 LNHDA, CDR2 SQIVND (reference sequence). The V gene lost 6 bases and the J gene lost 0 bases, with 11 bases spanning the gap. CDR3 DNA: TGTGCCAGTAGGCTCAGGGGCGTGAACACTGAAGCTTTCTTT. Its protein product is CASRLRGVNTEAFF.

The chain links TRBV6-1 to TRBJ1-2; a possible D gene is TRBD1 (5 bases). Trimming removed 7 bases at V and 2 bases at J, with 8 bases between. The CDR3 runs 12 residues. CDR1 is MNHNS and CDR2 is SASEGT in the germline V gene. The CDR3 sequence: CASNAGNYGYTF. The CDR3 DNA sequence: TGTGCCAGCAACGCAGGGAACTATGGCTACACCTTC.

The V call is TRBV11-2, the J call TRBJ2-1, with TRBD2 matching over 8 bases. Germline CDR1 SGHAT, CDR2 FQNNGV. The CDR3 spans 16 residues. Trimming took 6 bases from V and 9 from J; bases not matched to a gene: 16. The CDR3 DNA reads TGTGCCAGCAGGATGAGCGGGGGCCTAACGAGCCGTGAGCAGTTCTTC. Translation gives CASRMSGGLTSREQFF.